This TCR beta chain was identified during a study of blood T cell repertoires in COVID-19. Overall study context: T cells, B-cell-depleted T cells, or PBMCs supplied cDNA or gDNA.

Source study methods: The assay estimated nucleated cells by amplifying reference gene primers. The protocol was immunoSEQ multiplex PCR, while the TCRdb copy is restricted to in-frame clones and leaves out a portion. The V and J calls and clone size are taken from that table; D and trimming were inferred from the DNA. The sample lists about 150,000 clones, 80% occurring once. Germline CDR1 SNHLY, CDR2 FYNNEI. The CDR3 covers 13 residues. V was trimmed by 8 bases and J by 6 bases, leaving 14 bases between them. This clone was seen just once. The genes are TRBV2 and TRBJ1-5, with D possibly being TRBD1 (6 bases). The sequencing sample was made of peripheral blood. The clonotype originates from a woman in her forties or fifties with acute or convalescent COVID-19. CDR3 in amino acids: CASGQGQGQPQHF. In DNA, the CDR3 is TGTGCCAGCGGGCAGGGGCAGGGTCAGCCCCAGCATTTT.